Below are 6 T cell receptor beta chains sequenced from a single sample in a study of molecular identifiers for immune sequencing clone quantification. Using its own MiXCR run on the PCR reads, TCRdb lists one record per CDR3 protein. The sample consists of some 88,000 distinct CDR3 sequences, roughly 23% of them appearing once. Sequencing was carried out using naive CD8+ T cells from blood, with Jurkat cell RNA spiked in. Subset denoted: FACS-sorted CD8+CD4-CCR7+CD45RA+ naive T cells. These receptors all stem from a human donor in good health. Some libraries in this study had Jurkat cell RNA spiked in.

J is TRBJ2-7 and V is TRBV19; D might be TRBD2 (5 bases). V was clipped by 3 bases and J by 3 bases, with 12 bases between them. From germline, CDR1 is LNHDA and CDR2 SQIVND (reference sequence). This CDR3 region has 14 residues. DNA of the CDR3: TGTGCCAGTAGTATCGAGGGCAATTACTACGAGCAGTACTTC. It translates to CASSIEGNYYEQYF. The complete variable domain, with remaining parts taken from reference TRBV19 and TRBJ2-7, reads DGGITQSPKYLFRKEGQNVTLSCEQNLNHDAMYWYRQDPGQGLRLIYYSQIVNDFQKGDIAEGYSVSREKKESFPLTVTSAQKNPTAFYLCASSIEGNYYEQYFGPGTRLTVT.

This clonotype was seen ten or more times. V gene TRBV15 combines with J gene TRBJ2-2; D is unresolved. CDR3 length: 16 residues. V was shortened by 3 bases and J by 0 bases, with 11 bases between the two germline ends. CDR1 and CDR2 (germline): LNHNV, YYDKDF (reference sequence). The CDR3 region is CATSRGETANTGELFF. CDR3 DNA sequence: TGTGCCACCAGCAGGGGTGAAACGGCGAACACCGGGGAGCTGTTTTTT.

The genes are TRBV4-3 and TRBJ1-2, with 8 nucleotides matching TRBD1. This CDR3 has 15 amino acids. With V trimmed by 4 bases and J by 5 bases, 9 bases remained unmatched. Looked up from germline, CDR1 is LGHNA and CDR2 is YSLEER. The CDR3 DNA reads TGCGCCAGCAGCCCCTGGACAGGGAGCCCATATGGCTACACCTTC. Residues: CASSPWTGSPYGYTF.

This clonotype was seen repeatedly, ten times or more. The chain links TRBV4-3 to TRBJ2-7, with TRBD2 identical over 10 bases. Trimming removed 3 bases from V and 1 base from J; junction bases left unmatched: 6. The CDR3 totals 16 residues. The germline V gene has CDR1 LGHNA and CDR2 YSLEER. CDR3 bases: TGCGCCAGCAGCCAGGAGCTAGCGGGAGATTCCTACGAGCAGTACTTC. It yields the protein CASSQELAGDSYEQYF.

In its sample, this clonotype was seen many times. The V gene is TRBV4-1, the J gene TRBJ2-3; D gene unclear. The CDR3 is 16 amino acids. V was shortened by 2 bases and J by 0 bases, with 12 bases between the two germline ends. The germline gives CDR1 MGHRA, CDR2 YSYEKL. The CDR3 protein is CASSQRTARSTDTQYF. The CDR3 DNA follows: TGCGCCAGCAGCCAACGCACAGCGCGGAGCACAGATACGCAGTATTTT.

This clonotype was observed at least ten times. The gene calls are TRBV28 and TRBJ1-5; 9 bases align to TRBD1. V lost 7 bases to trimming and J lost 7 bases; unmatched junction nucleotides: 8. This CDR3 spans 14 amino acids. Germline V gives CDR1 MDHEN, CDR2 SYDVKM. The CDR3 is CASTGGTGLQPQHF. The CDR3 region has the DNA TGTGCCAGCACAGGAGGGACAGGGTTACAGCCCCAGCATTTT.